The 30 T cell receptor beta chains below come from one sample, sequenced in a study of blood T cell repertoires in COVID-19. Profiled with immunoSEQ multiplex PCR; TCRdb holds only in-frame clones, not every one. The sample yields 55,000 or so clones, approximately 85% seen once. Sequenced material: peripheral blood. The source of these receptors is a human donor in a cohort sampled during active COVID-19.

This clone was found once. This rearrangement joins TRBV5-1 to TRBJ1-5; 8 positions match TRBD1. V dropped 4 bases and J dropped 1; count of bases not matched to a gene: 4. The germline V gene encodes CDR1 SGHRS and CDR2 YFSETQ. CDR3 size: 15 residues. As DNA, the CDR3 is TGCGCCAGCAGCCAAACAGGGGGGAGCAATCAGCCCCAGCATTTT. This encodes CASSQTGGSNQPQHF.

In this sample, this clone turned up once. The genes are TRBV5-1 and TRBJ2-3; 10 positions match TRBD2. CDR1 and CDR2 from the germline V gene are SGHRS and YFSETQ. This CDR3 has 16 amino acids. The trim removed 4 bases at V and 5 bases at J, leaving 10 bases unmatched. The CDR3 spells CASSLPLAGVGDTQYF. The DNA for the CDR3 is TGCGCCAGCAGCCTTCCCCTAGCGGGAGTTGGAGATACGCAGTATTTT.

The J gene is TRBJ2-7, the V gene TRBV28; D call uncertain. Trimming pared 5 bases from V and 2 bases from J, leaving 13 bases between. The CDR3 covers 14 residues. Germline V gene sequence: CDR1 MDHEN, CDR2 SYDVKM. CDR3 bases: TGTGCCAGCAGTGCTGTATTAGTTCCCTACGAGCAGTACTTC. Residues: CASSAVLVPYEQYF.

The J gene is TRBJ1-2, the V gene TRBV29-1, with 8 nucleotides matching TRBD1. Germline CDR1 SQVTM, CDR2 ANQGSEA. V gave up 6 bases and J gave up 6 bases; unmatched junction bases: 6. This CDR3 comprises 12 residues. CDR3 residues: CSVDGTGNGYTF. CDR3 nucleotides: TGCAGCGTCGATGGGACAGGCAATGGCTACACCTTC.

The rearrangement links TRBV4-2 to TRBJ1-1; 7 positions match TRBD1. The V gene end was trimmed by 3 bases and the J gene end by 1 base; junction bases not matched to a gene: 2. Germline CDR1 and CDR2: LGHNA and YNFKEQ. The CDR3 length is 14 residues. The CDR3, as DNA: TGTGCCAGCAGCCAGACAGGGACGAACACTGAAGCTTTCTTT. This sequence encodes CASSQTGTNTEAFF.

This rearrangement joins TRBV9 to TRBJ1-1, with unresolved D. This CDR3 spans 13 amino acids. Deletions cut 4 bases from V and 2 bases from J, with 9 bases between. Germline CDR1 and CDR2: SGDLS and YYNGEE. The CDR3 nucleotides are TGTGCCAGCAGCCCCCTCCCCAACACTGAAGCTTTCTTT. Translated, it gives CASSPLPNTEAFF. Together with reference TRBV9 and TRBJ1-1, the CDR3 gives the full variable domain: DSGVTQTPKHLITATGQRVTLRCSPRSGDLSVYWYQQSLDQGLQFLIQYYNGEERAKGNILERFSAQQFPDLHSELNLSSLELGDSALYFCASSPLPNTEAFFGQGTRLTVV.

The chain combines TRBV7-2 with TRBJ2-3; 7 nucleotides line up with TRBD2. There are 15 residues in the CDR3. Germline CDR1 reads SGHTA; CDR2 reads FQGNSA. Trimming at V came to 1 base and at J to 1 base, leaving 2 bases not matched to a gene. The CDR3 bases are TGTGCCAGCAGCTTAGGGCTAGCGGGCACAGATACGCAGTATTTT. Translating gives CASSLGLAGTDTQYF.

The chain is built from TRBV5-5 and TRBJ1-1; TRBD1 might be the D (6 bases). Germline V gene lookup returns CDR1 SGHKS and CDR2 YYEKEE (reference sequence). This CDR3 is built from 14 residues. Trimming shortened V by 2 bases and J by 4 bases, and 12 bases separated the two germline ends. The CDR3 protein is CASSFYRDSTEAFF. The CDR3, as DNA: TGTGCCAGCAGCTTTTACAGGGATTCCACTGAAGCTTTCTTT.

This chain's CDR3 is CASSLRGSDTGELFF. CDR3 DNA: TGTGCCAGCAGTTTACGCGGGAGCGACACCGGGGAGCTGTTTTTT. The chain links TRBV27 to TRBJ2-2, with 7 bases fitting TRBD2. The germline CDR1 and CDR2 sequences are MNHEY and SMNVEV (reference sequence). Germline trimming cut 2 bases from V and 3 bases from J; bases unmatched to any gene: 3. The CDR3 is 15 amino acids.

This chain connects TRBV11-2 to TRBJ1-1; 10 bases are shared with TRBD1. J lost 7 bases, V lost 0 bases, and 2 bases had no gene match. This CDR3 has 14 amino acids. The germline gives CDR1 SGHAT, CDR2 FQNNGV. DNA of the CDR3: TGTGCCAGCAGCTTAGAGACAGGGGGCCGTGAAGCTTTCTTT. This gives the protein CASSLETGGREAFF.

The chain combines TRBV4-3 with TRBJ1-2, with 7 bases aligning to TRBD1. V was pared by 4 bases and J by 4 bases, with 6 bases of the junction left unmatched. From germline, CDR1 is LGHNA and CDR2 YSLEER. The CDR3 sequence is 14 residues long. The CDR3 sequence: CASSPTTGTYGYTF. The DNA for the CDR3 is TGCGCCAGCAGCCCAACGACAGGGACCTATGGCTACACCTTC.

CDR3 protein: CASSTARQENTEAFF. The DNA for the CDR3 is TGTGCCAGCAGCACCGCTCGACAGGAGAACACTGAAGCTTTCTTT. The chain recombines TRBV11-1 with TRBJ1-1; D is perhaps TRBD1 (6 bases). Trimming stripped 5 bases from V and 1 base from J, with 14 bases between. In germline, CDR1 is SGHAT, CDR2 FQDESV (reference sequence). There are 15 residues in the CDR3.

This chain joins TRBV9 and TRBJ1-3; perhaps TRBD1 as D (5 bases). CDR1 and CDR2 (germline): SGDLS, YYNGEE. The V end was cut by 4 bases, the J end by 4 bases, with 15 bases between. This CDR3 contains 15 residues. The CDR3 nucleotides are TGTGCCAGCAGCAATGTGCAGGGTTCAGGAAACACCATATATTTT. This codes for CASSNVQGSGNTIYF.

The V gene is TRBV30, the J gene TRBJ2-7; 7 bases agree with TRBD2. The CDR3 spans 14 residues. The V segment lost 1 base and the J segment 6 bases; nucleotides outside the gene matches: 9. The germline V gene encodes CDR1 GTSNPN and CDR2 SVGIG (reference sequence). CDR3: CAWSGGGGPSEQYF. The DNA of the CDR3 is TGTGCCTGGAGTGGGGGGGGAGGGCCAAGCGAGCAGTACTTC.

V gene TRBV6-5 combines with J gene TRBJ2-7; 8 positions match TRBD1. The CDR3 loop spans 14 amino acids. Trimming removed 5 bases from V and 6 bases from J; junction bases left unmatched: 9. Germline V lookup: CDR1 MNHEY, CDR2 SVGAGI. The CDR3 loop reads CASSHNRGKGEQYF. The CDR3 DNA reads as TGTGCCAGCAGTCATAACAGGGGGAAAGGCGAGCAGTACTTC.

The V and J genes are TRBV6-5 and TRBJ1-5; 7 nucleotides line up with TRBD1. The germline V gene has CDR1 MNHEY and CDR2 SVGAGI. The J segment lost 2 bases and the V segment lost 5 bases, leaving 3 bases of the junction unmatched. CDR3 size: 14 residues. The CDR3 here is CASSRQGGNQPQHF. The CDR3 bases are TGTGCCAGCAGTCGACAGGGCGGCAATCAGCCCCAGCATTTT.

The V and J genes are TRBV4-1 and TRBJ1-1, with 8 bases aligning to TRBD1. Germline CDR1 is MGHRA and CDR2 is YSYEKL. The ends lost 4 bases at V and 5 bases at J; junction bases unmatched: 6. The CDR3 sequence is 14 residues long. This CDR3 reads CASSPIRTGTEAFF. DNA of the CDR3: TGCGCCAGCAGCCCGATACGGACAGGGACTGAAGCTTTCTTT.

This clone appeared once. V and J are TRBV5-1 and TRBJ2-3, with TRBD1 as a possible D gene (5 bases). Germline CDR1 and CDR2: SGHRS and YFSETQ. V shed 4 bases and J shed 0 bases, with 12 bases lying between them. The CDR3 consists of 15 residues. CDR3 amino acids: CASSPDTSSTDTQYF. The DNA of the CDR3 is TGCGCCAGCAGCCCGGACACTTCTAGCACAGATACGCAGTATTTT. Based on the CDR3 plus reference TRBV5-1 and TRBJ2-3, the full variable domain is KAGVTQTPRYLIKTRGQQVTLSCSPISGHRSVSWYQQTPGQGLQFLFEYFSETQRNKGNFPGRFSGRQFSNSRSEMNVSTLELGDSALYLCASSPDTSSTDTQYFGPGTRLTVL.

The V gene is TRBV19, the J gene TRBJ2-7; D may be TRBD1 (6 bases). This CDR3 is built from 15 residues. CDR1 is LNHDA, CDR2 SQIVND, per germline (reference sequence). V gave up 6 bases and J gave up 0 bases, with 15 bases separating them. The CDR3: CASRKNGQSSYEQYF. The CDR3 DNA sequence: TGTGCCAGTAGGAAGAATGGACAGTCCTCCTACGAGCAGTACTTC.

The chain joins TRBV11-2 to TRBJ2-1, with D tentatively TRBD1 (5 bases). Germline V CDR1 and CDR2: SGHAT, FQNNGV. The CDR3 runs 16 residues. Between the trimmed V and J ends, which lost 1 base and 4 bases, there was a span of 14 bases. CDR3 in amino acids: CASSLVGGALYNEQFF. The DNA of the CDR3 is TGTGCCAGCAGCTTAGTCGGTGGGGCCCTATACAATGAGCAGTTCTTC. Together with reference TRBV11-2 and TRBJ2-1, the CDR3 gives the full variable domain: EAGVAQSPRYKIIEKRQSVAFWCNPISGHATLYWYQQILGQGPKLLIQFQNNGVVDDSQLPKDRFSAERLKGVDSTLKIQPAKLEDSAVYLCASSLVGGALYNEQFFGPGTRLTVL.

The rearrangement joins TRBV15 to TRBJ1-2; D uncertain. Trimming shortened V by 0 bases and J by 2 bases, and 10 bases separated the two germline ends. CDR1 is LNHNV and CDR2 is YYDKDF in the germline V gene (reference sequence). This CDR3 region has 15 residues. CDR3 bases: TGTGCCACCAGCAGAGATCATCAGAGGAACTATGGCTACACCTTC. Amino acids: CATSRDHQRNYGYTF.

The chain combines TRBV27 with TRBJ2-7, with TRBD2 identical over 15 bases. The CDR3 loop spans 14 amino acids. Germline V gene lookup returns CDR1 MNHEY and CDR2 SMNVEV (reference sequence). V shed 8 bases and J 7 bases; nucleotides not matched to a gene: 6. In nucleotides, the CDR3 is TGTGCCAGCGCCGGGACTAGCGGGAGGTGGGAGCAGTACTTC. The encoded protein is CASAGTSGRWEQYF.

The rearrangement uses TRBV19 and TRBJ1-5; D is perhaps TRBD1 (6 bases). V lost 3 bases to trimming and J lost 1 base, with 16 bases between them. The CDR3 consists of 17 residues. Germline CDR1 reads LNHDA; CDR2 reads SQIVND (reference sequence). CDR3 sequence (DNA): TGTGCCAGTAGTATCGCTGTACAGGGTGGGAGCAATCAGCCCCAGCATTTT. This translates into CASSIAVQGGSNQPQHF. The whole variable domain, remainder taken from reference TRBV19 and TRBJ1-5, is DGGITQSPKYLFRKEGQNVTLSCEQNLNHDAMYWYRQDPGQGLRLIYYSQIVNDFQKGDIAEGYSVSREKKESFPLTVTSAQKNPTAFYLCASSIAVQGGSNQPQHFGDGTRLSIL.

The chain links TRBV6-4 to TRBJ2-1, with 7 positions matching TRBD1. The V segment lost 6 bases and the J segment 4 bases; nucleotides outside the gene matches: 12. This CDR3 contains 16 residues. The germline V gene has CDR1 MRHNA and CDR2 SNTAGT. CDR3 region: CASSESTGTGYNEQFF. For the CDR3, the DNA is TGTGCCAGCAGCGAATCGACAGGGACCGGATACAATGAGCAGTTCTTC.

The rearrangement links TRBV5-4 to TRBJ2-1; TRBD2 agrees at 11 bases. The germline V gene encodes CDR1 SGHNT and CDR2 YYREEE (reference sequence). This CDR3 is built from 17 residues. V shed 0 bases, J shed 6 bases, and the junction held 8 bases outside the gene matches. CDR3 sequence: CASSLGTSGFPPNEQFF. CDR3 sequence (DNA): TGTGCCAGCAGCTTGGGGACTAGCGGGTTCCCCCCCAATGAGCAGTTCTTC.

The gene calls are TRBV5-6 and TRBJ2-5; 10 bases map to TRBD1. The CDR3 is 15 residues long. Germline CDR1 reads SGHDT; CDR2 reads YYEEEE. V dropped 1 base and J dropped 4; count of bases not matched to a gene: 4. CDR3 bases: TGTGCCAGCAGCTTGCGGACAGGGGGGTCAGAGACCCAGTACTTC. Protein: CASSLRTGGSETQYF.

The CDR3 DNA is TGTGCCAGCAGCCCAACCGGGACAGCTTACAATGAGCAGTTCTTC. This sequence encodes CASSPTGTAYNEQFF. The chain has TRBV6-5 and TRBJ2-1; 7 nucleotides agree with TRBD1. CDR3 size: 15 residues. CDR1 MNHEY and CDR2 SVGAGI come from the germline V gene. J lost 4 bases, V lost 6 bases, and 9 bases had no gene match.

CDR3 region: CASSPPVGGGKNTGELFF. CDR3 sequence (DNA): TGTGCCAGCAGTCCTCCCGTAGGTGGCGGGAAGAACACCGGGGAGCTGTTTTTT. The chain couples TRBV28 to TRBJ2-2; possibly TRBD2 for D (6 bases). Trimming pared 5 bases from V and 1 base from J, leaving 20 bases between. The CDR3 is 18 residues long. Germline assignment: CDR1 MDHEN and CDR2 SYDVKM.

This chain joins TRBV5-1 and TRBJ2-1; TRBD2 matches at 7 bases. Germline CDR1 and CDR2: SGHRS and YFSETQ. Unmatched junction bases numbered 2, after V lost 0 bases and J lost 5 bases. This CDR3 has 14 residues. CDR3 sequence: CASSLVGRDNEQFF. The CDR3 DNA is TGCGCCAGCAGCTTGGTAGGGAGGGACAATGAGCAGTTCTTC.

V is TRBV5-4 and J is TRBJ2-7, with a weak D call TRBD2 (5 bases). CDR3 length: 15 residues. Trimming took off 4 bases at V and 3 bases at J, with 17 bases between the two ends. Looked up from germline, CDR1 is SGHNT and CDR2 is YYREEE (reference sequence). The CDR3 spells CASSGGAQVLYEQYF. CDR3 nucleotide sequence: TGTGCCAGCAGCGGAGGTGCGCAGGTCCTCTACGAGCAGTACTTC.